This TCR beta chain was sequenced for a study of molecular identifiers for immune sequencing clone quantification. At least ten counts were recorded for this clonotype. Antigen unknown. TCRdb re-derived calls from the PCR reads in MiXCR, one entry per CDR3 protein. This sample has about 510,000 distinct CDR3 sequences, with approximately 25% found just once. Study-wide results and limits: Spiked TCR RNA from one Jurkat cell reportedly showed up when mixed among one million naive cells.

The receptor was isolated from a human donor in good health. Some libraries in this study had Jurkat cell RNA spiked in. Sequences were obtained from naive CD8+ T cells from blood, with Jurkat cell RNA spiked in. Subset denoted: FACS-sorted CD8+CD4-CCR7+CD45RA+ naive T cells.

This CDR3 reads CASSPLPSGKEDTQYF. The CDR3 DNA is TGTGCCAGCAGTCCCCTCCCTAGCGGGAAAGAAGATACGCAGTATTTT. This chain uses TRBV28 with TRBJ2-3, with 9 bases identical to TRBD2. V shed 5 bases, J shed 5 bases, and the junction held 11 bases outside the gene matches. CDR3 size: 16 residues. The germline CDR1 and CDR2 sequences are MDHEN and SYDVKM.